Listed below are T cell receptor beta chains from one sample, sequenced in a study of cytomegalovirus exposure and HLA in healthy donors. This table comes from immunoSEQ multiplex PCR, and its TCRdb copy is limited to in-frame clones, with some not included. The sample records over 150,000 clones, around 80% being singletons. Sample: PBMCs. The receptors come from a male donor in good health and CMV-seropositive. Each CDR3 is given with its conserved first and last residue. The D gene is left open where the match is weak. The size of a clone is reported for some rows only, either as once, few or many, or as a class for expanded clones.

J,V,D,size,CDR3,DNA
TRBJ2-1,TRBV11-2,TRBD2,NA,CASSLDILAEWDENEQFF,TGTGCCAGCAGCTTAGATATCCTAGCGGAGTGGGATGAGAATGAGCAGTTCTTC
TRBJ1-6,TRBV5-1,TRBD1,NA,CASRGDSQVNSPLHF,TGCGCCAGCAGGGGGGACAGCCAAGTAAATTCACCCCTCCACTTT
TRBJ2-1,TRBV15,TRBD2,NA,CATSRELADNEQFF,TGTGCCACCAGCAGAGAACTAGCGGACAATGAGCAGTTCTTC
TRBJ1-4,TRBV4-3,TRBD1,once,CASRDRANEKLFF,TGCGCCAGCAGGGACAGGGCTAATGAAAAACTGTTTTTT
TRBJ2-3,TRBV27,NA,NA,CASSLWGRGGKVTDTQYF,TGTGCCAGCAGTTTATGGGGAAGGGGCGGAAAGGTTACAGATACGCAGTATTTT
TRBJ2-2,TRBV5-1,TRBD1,NA,CASSAGTGHGIGAGELFF,TGCGCCAGCAGCGCCGGGACAGGGCACGGAATTGGAGCCGGGGAGCTGTTTTTT
TRBJ1-2,TRBV9,NA,NA,CASSANPATALSYTF,TGTGCCAGCAGCGCCAACCCCGCGACAGCCCTGAGCTACACCTTC
TRBJ2-7,TRBV11-2,TRBD1,NA,CASSLEGTGPAYEQYF,TGTGCCAGCAGCCTAGAAGGGACAGGTCCGGCCTACGAGCAGTACTTC
TRBJ2-5,TRBV9,TRBD2,NA,CASSATSGGRAQYF,TGTGCCAGCAGCGCGACTAGCGGGGGTAGAGCCCAGTACTTC
TRBJ2-3,TRBV30,TRBD2,once,CAWRLPRLAGGPTDTQYF,TGTGCCTGGAGACTGCCCCGACTAGCGGGAGGGCCCACAGATACGCAGTATTTT
TRBJ2-5,TRBV5-1,NA,NA,CASRVGLRETQYF,TGCGCCAGCCGCGTGGGGTTGCGGGAGACCCAGTACTTC
TRBJ1-5,TRBV2,TRBD1,NA,CASGENRGNNQPQHF,TGTGCCAGCGGGGAGAACAGGGGAAACAATCAGCCCCAGCATTTT
TRBJ2-2,TRBV7-6,TRBD1,NA,CASSSGGRYTGELFF,TGTGCCAGCAGCTCAGGGGGCAGGTACACCGGGGAGCTGTTTTTT
TRBJ1-1,TRBV7-9,NA,NA,CAGAKGANTEAFF,TGTGCCGGCGCGAAAGGGGCTAACACTGAAGCTTTCTTT
TRBJ1-5,TRBV7-2,NA,NA,CASSLEDSGNQPQHF,TGTGCCAGCAGCTTAGAGGATTCGGGGAATCAGCCCCAGCATTTT
TRBJ2-7,TRBV10-1,TRBD1,NA,CASSESGTGGYEQYF,TGCGCCAGCAGTGAGTCAGGGACAGGGGGCTACGAGCAGTACTTC
TRBJ2-5,TRBV7-2,NA,NA,CASRLRWDTQETQYF,TGTGCCAGCAGGCTTAGATGGGACACCCAAGAGACCCAGTACTTC
TRBJ2-7,TRBV7-9,TRBD2,NA,CASSFRPGGEQYF,TGTGCCAGCAGCTTTCGGCCGGGGGGCGAGCAGTACTTC
TRBJ2-1,TRBV14,TRBD2,NA,CASSQGTSGRGGRYNEQFF,TGTGCCAGCAGCCAGGGGACTAGCGGGAGAGGAGGAAGGTACAATGAGCAGTTCTTC
TRBJ1-3,TRBV19,TRBD1,NA,CASRQGVGNTIYF,TGTGCCAGCCGACAGGGAGTAGGAAACACCATATATTTT
TRBJ2-2,TRBV4-3,TRBD2,NA,CASSQGTLAGEYTGELFF,TGCGCCAGCAGCCAAGGTACCCTAGCGGGAGAGTACACCGGGGAGCTGTTTTTT
TRBJ1-5,TRBV28,NA,NA,CASSSRRQGNQPQHF,TGTGCCAGCAGTTCCCGACGGCAGGGCAATCAGCCCCAGCATTTT
TRBJ2-3,TRBV4-1,TRBD2,NA,CASSQGMAGGTDTQYF,TGCGCCAGCAGCCAAGGGATGGCGGGGGGGACAGATACGCAGTATTTT
TRBJ2-7,TRBV7-9,NA,NA,CASSLAGVEQYF,TGTGCCAGCAGCTTAGCCGGGGTCGAGCAGTACTTC
TRBJ1-6,TRBV6-1,NA,few,CASSEVSGKRSPLHF,TGTGCCAGCAGTGAAGTGTCAGGGAAACGTTCACCCCTCCACTTT
TRBJ2-1,TRBV19,TRBD2,NA,CATRTSSYNEQFF,TGTGCCACCCGGACTAGCTCCTACAATGAGCAGTTCTTC
TRBJ1-3,TRBV6-1,NA,NA,CASSAGTPDTGNTIYF,TGTGCCAGCAGTGCTGGGACACCCGATACAGGAAACACCATATATTTT
TRBJ2-6,TRBV30,NA,NA,CAGDSSGANGLTF,TGTGCCGGGGATAGCTCTGGGGCCAACGGCCTGACTTTC
TRBJ1-3,TRBV15,TRBD1,once,CATSSKMGQRLLPKPRNTIYF,TGTGCCACCAGCAGTAAAATGGGACAGCGGCTGCTCCCGAAACCCCGAAACACCATATATTTT
TRBJ1-1,TRBV5-4,NA,once,CASSLRPDNTEAFF,TGTGCCAGCAGCTTGCGTCCAGATAACACTGAAGCTTTCTTT